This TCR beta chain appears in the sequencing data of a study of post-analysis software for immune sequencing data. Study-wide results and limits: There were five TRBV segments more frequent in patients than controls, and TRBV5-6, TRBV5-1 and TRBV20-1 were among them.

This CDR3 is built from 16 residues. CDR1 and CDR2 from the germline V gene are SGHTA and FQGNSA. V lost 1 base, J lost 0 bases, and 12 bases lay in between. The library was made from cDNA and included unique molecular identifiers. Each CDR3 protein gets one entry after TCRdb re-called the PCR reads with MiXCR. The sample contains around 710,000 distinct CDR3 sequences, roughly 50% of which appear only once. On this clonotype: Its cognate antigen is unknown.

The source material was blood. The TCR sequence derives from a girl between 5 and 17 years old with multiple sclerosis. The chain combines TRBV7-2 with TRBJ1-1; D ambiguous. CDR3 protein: CASSLGTDGMNTEAFF. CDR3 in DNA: TGTGCCAGCAGCTTAGGGACGGACGGGATGAACACTGAAGCTTTCTTT.